This entry describes one T cell receptor (beta chain). Its specific antigen is unknown. No base qualities exist here, and no much larger clone lies one base off it. In total, about 650 healthy bone marrow donors made up the cohort. At the time of sampling, all cohort members were nominally healthy, though unrecorded immune exposures were likely present. The donor tested CMV seropositive and was one of the 289 seropositive cohort members. A peripheral blood sample was provided by each donor, and peripheral blood mononuclear cells were used for TCR beta sequencing. Genomic DNA was extracted from the blood cell samples with the Qiagen DNeasy Blood Extraction Kit. The data stem from a study of cytomegalovirus exposure and HLA in healthy donors (TCRdb year 2017). The study in broad terms: An earlier analysis of 587 of the donors reported 250 to 350 Gb of sequence data and 95 million to 130 million unique TCR beta sequences obtained from 180 million or so T cells. An early release that covered roughly 600 HLA-typed donors contained around 330 gigabases of sequencing data and tens of millions of unique TCR sequences. Of the 398 genotyped donors, 65% to 90% were placed in the genetic ancestry cluster associated with self-reported Caucasian donors. The study was designed to test whether signatures of past pathogen exposure could be identified by cataloging public T cell receptors. Using immunosequencing, the study profiled T cell repertoires from about 620 subjects and related those repertoires to cytomegalovirus serostatus. Along with the approximately 700-subject first cohort, a separate validation cohort of roughly 110 different subjects was used. To predict cytomegalovirus infection status, the study combined high-throughput TCR immunosequencing, statistical association of individual TCRs with disease status, and machine learning. In a later analysis, previously published TCR beta repertoires from 550 to 750 donors were re-analyzed and high-resolution HLA genotyping was added so that TCR occurrence patterns could be studied. The later analysis used no new phenotypic data to find candidate immune exposures, relying instead on TCR beta sequences and their occurrence across donors. In an earlier analysis of more than 550 of the donors, high-throughput TCR beta sequencing was used to judge whether each TCR beta V gene segment behaved as functional or pseudogenic. Donor age, sex, ethnicity and CMV serostatus were compiled alongside the repertoire data. Genome-wide SNP genotypes for about 65% of the roughly 670 donors were used in a later genetic analysis, which treated that subset as a discovery cohort. All discovery cohort repertoires had been generated on a single sequencing platform. HLA typing included class I and class II loci at four-digit resolution. The number of donors typed differed by locus, with 629-630 for A, B, C, DRB1 and DQB1, around 560 for DQA1, approximately 570 for DPA1, and some 450 for DPB1. Roughly 5 DR-DQ haplotypes were handled as single units for association and clustering, since linkage in the cohort was strong. Across around 400 genotyped donors of the cohort, an average of roughly 230,000 unique TCR beta nucleotide sequences per donor were sequenced, and roughly 18% of those sequences were non-productive.

Library preparation used the immunoSEQ multiplex PCR assay. For the multiplex PCR, a mixture combining 60 forward primers for TCR Vbeta segments and 13 reverse primers for TCR Jbeta segments was used. The CDR3 region of rearranged TCR beta genes was amplified from genomic DNA with a multiplex PCR assay. On the Illumina HiSeq System, the amplified TCR beta libraries were sequenced as 87-base-pair reads. The published analysis was carried out like this. A later analysis tallied about 77 million unique TCR beta chains across the 610 or so repertoires, and approximately 12 million of those chains were shared by two or more donors. Raw reads were error-corrected and collapsed into unique sequences with a nearest-neighbor algorithm that merged closely related sequences to remove PCR and sequencing errors. To assign V, D and J gene segments, CDR3 sequences were aligned to IMGT reference sequences. For a sequence to be retained, a match of at least six nucleotides was required to both a V gene segment and a J gene segment. A rearrangement counted as productive if the CDR3 had no stop codons and remained in frame with V and J, and every other rearrangement counted as non-productive. CDR3 was defined by IMGT convention, running from the second conserved V-encoded cysteine to the conserved J-encoded phenylalanine. In an earlier analysis of just under 600 of the donors, sequences lacking an unambiguous match to a single V gene segment were excluded. An earlier analysis of almost 600 of the donors classified V segments as functional when productive rearrangements were above 56.7% and as segregating when the standard deviation between donors was above 5%. To diagnose cytomegalovirus status from the catalog of TCR beta chain sequences, a statistical classification framework was built. V and J gene assignment, in a later analysis, came from comparing TCR nucleotide sequences with IMGT/GENE-DB human TR gene sequences. In a later analysis, CDR3 sequences and most-parsimonious VDJ recombination scenarios were assigned using the TCRdist pipeline. In a later analysis, each TCR beta chain was defined by its CDR3 amino acid sequence together with its V-gene family, and reads lacking a unique V-gene family were excluded. To address suspected cross-contamination and a sequencing artifact, a later analysis removed 592 highly shared, low-generation-probability nucleotide sequences. For each public chain, a later analysis derived a clonal expansion index from normalized ranks of inferred template counts within each repertoire. A later analysis computed generation probabilities with a VDJ recombination model fitted to out-of-frame rearrangements, and checked the results against IGoR. A later analysis scored TCR-TCR, TCR-HLA and TCR-CMV co-occurrence with hypergeometric tests, applying a repertoire-size bias correction to TCR pairs. To estimate false discovery rates, a later analysis permuted the HLA or CMV assignments 20 times. In a later analysis, co-occurring TCRs were grouped using DBSCAN, with TCRdist sequence similarity added in when clustering inside HLA-allele-positive subsets. For co-occurrence clustering, repertoires with fewer than 30,000 or more than 120,000 public chains were excluded, along with 5 or 6 repertoires with anomalous nucleotide sharing. As stored in TCRdb, this immuneACCESS dataset retains in-frame rearrangements with V and J assigned. A fraction of the clones does not appear; measured against another copy, unresolved V genes explain less than half of the discrepancy, and the remainder lacks a known reason. V and J calls and clone size follow that table, whereas D and trimming were derived from the DNA. A total of approximately 100,000 clones appear in this sample, approximately 73% of them only once. Under 13% of the sample rests with the top ten.

Study-wide conclusions, independent of this receptor: In a later analysis, most CMV-associated TCR beta chains were found to appear HLA-restricted, with HLA associations seemingly driven largely by CMV exposure. In a later analysis, several top co-occurrence clusters were reported to appear linked to parvovirus B19, influenza, CMV and Epstein-Barr virus. According to a later analysis, TCR association rates differed among HLA loci, with DRB1 alleles showing the most associated TCRs and HLA-C alleles showing the fewest. The classifier was reported to diagnose cytomegalovirus status with high specificity and sensitivity in both the original and validation cohorts. A further reported finding was that TCR beta sequences accurately predicted the HLA-A and HLA-B alleles for most subjects in the first cohort. The cohort was sequenced for TCR beta chains only, and without alpha or paired-chain data the features that could be detected were limited. Because HLA typing was missing for some donors at each locus, association tests included only the typed subset. When HLA alleles, especially DR and DQ, strongly co-occurred, attributing TCR associations to individual alleles was difficult. V-gene and J-gene trimming of TCR beta chains was associated with a missense DCLRE1C variant in a later genetic analysis, and the association was replicated in an independent cohort. Seventeen rarely observed V segments, including chromosome 9 orphons, were excluded from the earlier analysis of approximately 600 of the donors because counts were too low. According to the authors, the approach could potentially be generalized to other disease states and immunological phenotypes. The study listed 150 to 200 TCR beta chains as associated with cytomegalovirus. Most TCR sequences were observed very rarely across donors, whereas some public TCRs were present in many individuals. A group of highly shared sequence variants was considered likely to be a technical artifact of the sequencing pipeline. A few of the identified cytomegalovirus-associated TCR beta chains were confirmed in vitro to be specific for cytomegalovirus antigens. Presence/absence analyses assumed roughly uniform sequencing depth across donors, an assumption that may not hold. Linkage disequilibrium might explain the correlated functional status among segregating V segments, but an unknown experimental factor could not be excluded. In a later analysis, some 18,000 TCR beta sequences were associated with specific HLA alleles at a false discovery rate of 0.05. The only immune exposure information available for the cohort was CMV serostatus. A later genetic analysis reported fewer N-insertions in productive TCRs among donors in an Asian-associated ancestry cluster than the roughly 700-donor mean. Compared with equally common non-associated chains, HLA-associated TCR beta chains in a later analysis were more clonally expanded and had lower generation probabilities. Broadly in line with IMGT annotations, most TCR beta V segments showed up in productive rearrangements about 87% or about 30% of the time in an earlier analysis of several hundred of the donors.

Source material: PBMCs. The source of this sequence is a woman under 30 in good health and CMV-seropositive.

DNA sequence: TGCGCCAGCAGCTTGCTTAAGGCAGGAGGGGGCTACACCTTC. It translates as CASSLLKAGGGYTF. The V gene is TRBV5-1 and the J gene is TRBJ1-2, with no confident D gene call. Via the germline V gene, CDR1 is SGHRS and CDR2 YFSETQ. A distance of 15 bases separates the germline ends of V and J, which lose 1 base and 8 bases respectively. The CDR3 measures 14 amino acids from cysteine to phenylalanine. The read is trimmed to its CDR3 DNA, 42 bases read in frame from base 1.